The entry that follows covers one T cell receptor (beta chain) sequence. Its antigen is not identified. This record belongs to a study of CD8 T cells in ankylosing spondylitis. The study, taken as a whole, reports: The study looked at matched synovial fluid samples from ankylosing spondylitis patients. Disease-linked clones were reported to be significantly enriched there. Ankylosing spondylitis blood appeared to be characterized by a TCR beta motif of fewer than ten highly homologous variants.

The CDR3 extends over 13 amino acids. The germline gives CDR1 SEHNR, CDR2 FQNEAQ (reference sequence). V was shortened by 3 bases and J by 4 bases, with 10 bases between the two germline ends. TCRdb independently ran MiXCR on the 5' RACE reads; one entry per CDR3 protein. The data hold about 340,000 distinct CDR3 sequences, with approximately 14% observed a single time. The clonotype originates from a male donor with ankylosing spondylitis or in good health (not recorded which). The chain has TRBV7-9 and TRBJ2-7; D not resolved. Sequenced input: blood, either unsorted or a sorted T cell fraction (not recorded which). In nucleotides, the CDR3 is TGTGCCAGCAGCTTGGGCATAGGGTACGAGCAGTACTTC. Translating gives CASSLGIGYEQYF.